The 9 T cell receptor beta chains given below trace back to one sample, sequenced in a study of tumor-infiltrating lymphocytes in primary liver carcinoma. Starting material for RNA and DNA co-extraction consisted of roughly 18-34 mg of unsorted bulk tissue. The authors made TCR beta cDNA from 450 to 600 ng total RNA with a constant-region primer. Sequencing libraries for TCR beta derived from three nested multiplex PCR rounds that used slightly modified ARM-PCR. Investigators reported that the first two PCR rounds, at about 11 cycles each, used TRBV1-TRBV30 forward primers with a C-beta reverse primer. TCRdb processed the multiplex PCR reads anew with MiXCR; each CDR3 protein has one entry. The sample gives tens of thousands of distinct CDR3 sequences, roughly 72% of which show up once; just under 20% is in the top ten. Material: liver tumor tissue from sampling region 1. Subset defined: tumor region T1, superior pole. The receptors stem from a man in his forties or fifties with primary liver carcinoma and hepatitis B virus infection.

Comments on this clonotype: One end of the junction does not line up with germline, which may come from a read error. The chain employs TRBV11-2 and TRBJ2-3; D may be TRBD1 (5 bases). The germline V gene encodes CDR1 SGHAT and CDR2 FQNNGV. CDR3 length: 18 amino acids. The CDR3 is CASSLGLFIGVATNTQYF. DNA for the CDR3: TGTGCCAGCAGCTTAGGTCTATTCATAGGGGTCGCCACAAATACGCAGTATTTT.

CDR3 residues: CASSQDLVLAGEDEQFF. Written as DNA, the CDR3 is TGTGCCAGCAGCCAAGATCTTGTATTAGCGGGAGAGGATGAGCAGTTCTTC. The genes are TRBV4-2 and TRBJ2-1; 9 nucleotides line up with TRBD2. CDR1 and CDR2 (germline): LGHNA, YNFKEQ. This CDR3 comprises 17 residues. Trimming cost V 0 bases and J 8 bases; bases outside gene matches: 11.

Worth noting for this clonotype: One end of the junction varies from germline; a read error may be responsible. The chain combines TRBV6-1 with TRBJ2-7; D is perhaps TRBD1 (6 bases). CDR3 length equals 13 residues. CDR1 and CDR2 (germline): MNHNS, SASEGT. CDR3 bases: TGTGCCAGCAGTGACAGGGGCCTCTACGGACAGTATTTC. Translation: CASSDRGLYGQYF.

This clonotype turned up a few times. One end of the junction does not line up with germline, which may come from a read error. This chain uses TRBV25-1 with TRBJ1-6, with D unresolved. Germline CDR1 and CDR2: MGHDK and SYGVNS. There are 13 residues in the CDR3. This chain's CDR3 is CASSSLPNPPLHF. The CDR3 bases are TGTGCCAGCAGTTCTCTCCCGAATCCACCCCTCCACTTC. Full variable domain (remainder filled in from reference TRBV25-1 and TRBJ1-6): EADIYQTPRYLVIGTGKKITLECSQTMGHDKMYWYQQDPGMELHLIHYSYGVNSTEKGDLSSESTVSRIRTEHFPLTLESARPSHTSQYLCASSSLPNPPLHFGNGTRLTVT.

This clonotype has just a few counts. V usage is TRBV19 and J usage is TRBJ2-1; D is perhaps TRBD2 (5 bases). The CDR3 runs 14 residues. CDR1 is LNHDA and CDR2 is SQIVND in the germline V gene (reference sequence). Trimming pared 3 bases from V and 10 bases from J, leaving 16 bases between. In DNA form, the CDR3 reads TGTGCCAGTAGTATTGATATGGGGTCGGGGGAGCAGTTCTTC. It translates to CASSIDMGSGEQFF. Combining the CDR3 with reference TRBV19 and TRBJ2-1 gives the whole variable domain DGGITQSPKYLFRKEGQNVTLSCEQNLNHDAMYWYRQDPGQGLRLIYYSQIVNDFQKGDIAEGYSVSREKKESFPLTVTSAQKNPTAFYLCASSIDMGSGEQFFGPGTRLTVL.

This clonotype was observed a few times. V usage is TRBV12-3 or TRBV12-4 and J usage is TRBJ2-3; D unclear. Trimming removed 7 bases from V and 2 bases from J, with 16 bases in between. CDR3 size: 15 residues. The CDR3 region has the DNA TGTGCCAGCATCCAGGTAGTGGGCGCCACAGATACGCAGTATTTT. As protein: CASIQVVGATDTQYF.

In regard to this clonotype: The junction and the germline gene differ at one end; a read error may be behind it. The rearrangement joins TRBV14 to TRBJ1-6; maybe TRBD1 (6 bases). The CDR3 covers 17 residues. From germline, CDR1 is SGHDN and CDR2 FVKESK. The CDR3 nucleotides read TGTGCCAGCAGCCTAGGGCAGGGGAGATCCTATAATTCACCCCTCCATTTT. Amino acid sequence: CASSLGQGRSYNSPLHF.

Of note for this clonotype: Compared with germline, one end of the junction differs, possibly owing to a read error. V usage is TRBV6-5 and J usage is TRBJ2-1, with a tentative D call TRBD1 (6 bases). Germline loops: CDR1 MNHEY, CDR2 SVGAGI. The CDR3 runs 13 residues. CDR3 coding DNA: TGTACCAGCACCGCTGCCGGGGACAATAAGCAGTTCTTC. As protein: CTSTAAGDNKQFF.

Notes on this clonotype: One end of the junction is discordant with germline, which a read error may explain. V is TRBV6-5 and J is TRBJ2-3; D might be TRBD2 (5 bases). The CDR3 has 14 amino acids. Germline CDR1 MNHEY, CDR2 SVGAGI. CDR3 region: CASNYKDLKDKQYF. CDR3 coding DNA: TGTGCCAGCAATTACAAGGACTTAAAAGATAAGCAGTATTTT.